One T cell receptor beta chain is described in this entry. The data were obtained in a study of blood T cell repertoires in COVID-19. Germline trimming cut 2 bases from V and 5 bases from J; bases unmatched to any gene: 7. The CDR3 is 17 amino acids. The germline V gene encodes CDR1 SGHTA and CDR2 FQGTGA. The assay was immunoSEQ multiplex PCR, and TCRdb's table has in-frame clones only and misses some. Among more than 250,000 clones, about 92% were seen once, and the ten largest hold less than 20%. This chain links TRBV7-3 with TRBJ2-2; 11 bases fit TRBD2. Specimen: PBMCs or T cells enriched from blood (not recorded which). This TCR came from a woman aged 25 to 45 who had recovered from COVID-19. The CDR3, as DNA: TGTGCCAGCAGCTTATTTCCGGGGACTAGCGGAACCGGGGAGCTGTTTTTT. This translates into CASSLFPGTSGTGELFF.